The 32 T cell receptor beta chains below all came from one sample that was sequenced in a study of T cell repertoires in cytomegalovirus infection. TCRdb re-derived calls from the reads in MiXCR, one entry per CDR3 protein. The sample lists 630,000 or so distinct CDR3 sequences; approximately 24% were seen once. The material sequenced was CD8+ T cells from PBMCs. The receptors were gathered from a human donor in good health (CMV status not recorded). Some clones in this sample may be carry-over from other donors' samples.

With regard to this clonotype: A clone one base away is much larger, so this may be a read error. V and J are TRBV7-3 and TRBJ2-3; TRBD2 matches at 12 bases. Germline-derived CDR1 and CDR2 are SGHTA and FQGTGA. CDR3 length: 17 residues. Trimming removed 4 bases from V and 2 bases from J; junction bases left unmatched: 7. CDR3 bases: TGTGCCAGCAGCTACCGACTAGCGGGGGAGTACACAGATACGCAGTATTTT. It yields the protein CASSYRLAGEYTDTQYF. The full variable domain, completed using reference TRBV7-3 and TRBJ2-3, is GAGVSQTPSNKVTEKGKYVELRCDPISGHTALYWYRQSLGQGPEFLIYFQGTGAADDSGLPNDRFFAVRPEGSVSTLKIQRTERGDSAVYLCASSYRLAGEYTDTQYFGPGTRLTVL.

This clonotype has ten or more counts. This rearrangement joins TRBV7-9 to TRBJ1-1, with D possibly matching TRBD1 (6 bases). V gave up 5 bases and J gave up 3 bases, with 10 bases separating them. The CDR3 runs to 13 residues. The V gene's germline CDR1 is SEHNR and CDR2 FQNEAQ (reference sequence). CDR3 DNA sequence: TGTGCCAGCAGCCGGGGGGCGGACACTGAAGCTTTCTTT. It specifies CASSRGADTEAFF.

The V and J genes are TRBV20-1 and TRBJ2-7; TRBD2 matches at 8 bases. This CDR3 spans 15 amino acids. V lost 0 bases, J lost 0 bases, and 4 bases stayed unmatched. CDR1 and CDR2 (germline): DFQATT, SNEGSKA (reference sequence). CDR3 sequence: CSARDPTSGSYEQYF. The CDR3 DNA is TGCAGTGCTAGAGATCCCACTAGCGGCTCCTACGAGCAGTACTTC.

Comments on this clonotype: The junction differs from germline at one of its ends, possibly a read error. This sequence joins TRBV7-7 and TRBJ2-3, with 10 bases fitting TRBD2. Germline V gene sequence: CDR1 SSHAT, CDR2 FNYEAQ (reference sequence). The CDR3 totals 15 residues. Here the CDR3 DNA reads TGTGCTAGCAGCAGGACTAGCGGTCATTCAGATACGCAGTATTTT. Translating gives CASSRTSGHSDTQYF.

Ten or more counts support this clonotype. V gene TRBV12-3 or TRBV12-4 combines with J gene TRBJ2-1, with TRBD2 as a possible D gene (6 bases). The CDR3 extends over 15 amino acids. The V end was cut by 7 bases, the J end by 0 bases, with 13 bases between. The CDR3 loop is CASTWGVHSYNEQFF. The CDR3, as DNA: TGTGCCAGCACTTGGGGGGTTCACTCCTACAATGAGCAGTTCTTC.

This clonotype was picked up many times. This CDR3 reads CASSQSRDRGQAFF. CDR3 bases: TGTGCCAGCAGCCAAAGCCGGGACAGGGGGCAAGCTTTCTTT. V and J are TRBV7-9 and TRBJ1-1; TRBD1 agrees at 12 bases. With V trimmed by 5 bases and J by 9 bases, 7 bases remained unmatched. The CDR3 runs 14 residues. Per the germline V gene, CDR1 is SEHNR and CDR2 is FQNEAQ (reference sequence).

This clonotype was seen at least ten times. This sequence joins TRBV6-6 and TRBJ2-7, with 8 bases lining up with TRBD2. The V gene end was trimmed by 4 bases and the J gene end by 2 bases; junction bases not matched to a gene: 4. From germline, CDR1 is MNHNY and CDR2 SVGAGI (reference sequence). The CDR3 totals 14 residues. CDR3 DNA: TGTGCCAGCAGTTCTTCACTAGCGGCCTACGAGCAGTACTTC. Its protein product is CASSSSLAAYEQYF.

J is TRBJ2-6 and V is TRBV2; D is ambiguous. This CDR3 is 15 amino acids long. Trimming pared 8 bases from V and 0 bases from J, leaving 11 bases between. CDR1 SNHLY and CDR2 FYNNEI come from the germline V gene. CDR3 DNA sequence: TGTGCCAGCGGGATTACTTACTCTGGGGCCAACGTCCTGACTTTC. Amino acids: CASGITYSGANVLTF.

There are a few counts of this clonotype. The chain is built from TRBV5-5 and TRBJ2-7; D gene uncertain. Deletions cut 0 bases from V and 4 bases from J, with 11 bases between. The length of the CDR3 is 14 residues. Germline V gene sequence: CDR1 SGHKS, CDR2 YYEKEE (reference sequence). CDR3 bases: TGTGCCAGCAGCTTGGGGGATGTCGGATACGAGCAGTACGTC. Protein product: CASSLGDVGYEQYV.

The rearrangement uses TRBV20-1 and TRBJ1-6, with D perhaps matching TRBD1 (5 bases). Germline V lookup: CDR1 DFQATT, CDR2 SNEGSKA (reference sequence). The V end lost 0 bases, the J end lost 8 bases, and 14 bases lay between the germline ends. This CDR3 has 15 amino acids. CDR3 region: CSARDPGTGHSPLHF. In DNA form, the CDR3 reads TGCAGTGCTAGAGATCCGGGGACCGGTCATTCACCCCTCCACTTT.

The chain combines TRBV20-1 with TRBJ2-5; TRBD2 is a possible D gene (6 bases). Germline V gives CDR1 DFQATT, CDR2 SNEGSKA (reference sequence). The CDR3 has 15 amino acids. The V and J ends lost 6 bases and 3 bases respectively, with 20 bases between them. The CDR3 sequence: CSADTVMGTEETQYF. The DNA of the CDR3 is TGCAGTGCGGATACTGTGATGGGGACTGAAGAGACCCAGTACTTC.

A remark on this clonotype: Possible read error: a much larger clone is one base away. V and J are TRBV28 and TRBJ1-1; D remains unclear. Trimming removed 8 bases at V and 2 bases at J, with 15 bases between. The CDR3 covers 14 residues. Per the germline V gene, CDR1 is MDHEN and CDR2 is SYDVKM. The CDR3 loop is CASGVNRGNTEAFF. CDR3 bases: TGTGCCAGCGGCGTCAACCGGGGAAACACTGAAGCTTTCTTT. Drawing the rest from reference TRBV28 and TRBJ1-1, the complete variable domain is DVKVTQSSRYLVKRTGEKVFLECVQDMDHENMFWYRQDPGLGLRLIYFSYDVKMKEKGDIPEGYSVSREKKERFSLILESASTNQTSMYLCASGVNRGNTEAFFGQGTRLTVV.

This clonotype has more than one count but fewer than ten. The chain carries TRBV2 and TRBJ1-5, with D maybe TRBD1 (5 bases). The germline V gene has CDR1 SNHLY and CDR2 FYNNEI. This CDR3 contains 13 residues. The germline V and J ends were trimmed by 2 bases and 4 bases, with 6 bases remaining between them. The CDR3 sequence is CASSEKGNQPQHF. In DNA form, the CDR3 reads TGTGCCAGCAGTGAAAAGGGGAATCAGCCCCAGCATTTT. The complete variable domain, with remaining parts taken from reference TRBV2 and TRBJ1-5, reads EPEVTQTPSHQVTQMGQEVILRCVPISNHLYFYWYRQILGQKVEFLVSFYNNEISEKSEIFDDQFSVERPDGSNFTLKIRSTKLEDSAMYFCASSEKGNQPQHFGDGTRLSIL.

This clonotype was counted only a few times. This chain links TRBV7-9 with TRBJ2-1, with D possibly called TRBD1 or TRBD2 (5 bases each). Germline V gene sequence: CDR1 SEHNR, CDR2 FQNEAQ (reference sequence). The length of the CDR3 is 16 residues. The ends were cut back, 4 bases at V and 2 bases at J, with 15 bases in the middle. Written as DNA, the CDR3 is TGTGCCAGCAGCTCCGGCTGGCAGGGACCCTACAATGAGCAGTTCTTC. Its protein is CASSSGWQGPYNEQFF. Full variable domain (missing parts from reference TRBV7-9 and TRBJ2-1): DTGVSQNPRHKITKRGQNVTFRCDPISEHNRLYWYRQTLGQGPEFLTYFQNEAQLEKSRLLSDRFSAERPKGSFSTLEIQRTEQGDSAMYLCASSSGWQGPYNEQFFGPGTRLTVL.

This rearrangement joins TRBV12-3 or TRBV12-4 to TRBJ1-1; D unresolved. V lost 7 bases, J lost 0 bases, and 12 bases lay in between. The CDR3 totals 14 residues. The CDR3 protein is CASTDVGMNTEAFF. As DNA, the CDR3 is TGTGCCAGCACCGACGTGGGGATGAACACTGAAGCTTTCTTT.

This clonotype was counted at least ten times. The V and J genes are TRBV7-9 and TRBJ2-3; 10 bases map to TRBD2. J was trimmed by 4 bases and V by 4 bases; bases with no gene match: 14. The CDR3 has 18 amino acids. Per germline, CDR1 SEHNR and CDR2 FQNEAQ (reference sequence). CDR3 in DNA: TGTGCCAGCAGCTCCCCCCCCGGAGCGGGGGGGCCCGCAGATACGCAGTATTTT. The encoded protein is CASSSPPGAGGPADTQYF.

The rearrangement uses TRBV4-3 and TRBJ2-4, with 7 bases identical to TRBD1. V lost 4 bases to trimming and J lost 7 bases; unmatched junction nucleotides: 7. The CDR3 consists of 14 residues. Germline lookup yields CDR1 LGHNA and CDR2 YSLEER. CDR3 DNA sequence: TGCGCCAGCAGCCGCATGGACAGGAGCAACATTCAGTACTTC. Its translation: CASSRMDRSNIQYF.

The genes are TRBV14 and TRBJ1-2, with D possibly being TRBD1 (6 bases). Trimming stripped 1 base from V and 8 bases from J, with 11 bases between. Germline loops: CDR1 SGHDN, CDR2 FVKESK. The CDR3 has 13 amino acids. CDR3 amino acids: CASSQARGAGYTF. The CDR3 DNA reads TGTGCCAGCAGCCAAGCGCGGGGGGCCGGCTACACCTTC.

This clonotype came up a few times. The chain has TRBV7-9 and TRBJ1-3; TRBD1 matches at 7 bases. Germline V gives CDR1 SEHNR, CDR2 FQNEAQ (reference sequence). CDR3 length equals 13 residues. The ends lost 7 bases at V and 8 bases at J; junction bases unmatched: 8. The CDR3 sequence is CASTLNRGDTIYF. The CDR3, as DNA: TGTGCCAGCACCCTAAACAGGGGAGACACCATATATTTT.

This clonotype was seen a few times. The V gene is TRBV6-6, the J gene TRBJ1-2; no clear D gene. This CDR3 is built from 13 residues. Trimming cost V 2 bases and J 3 bases, with 7 bases left between them. CDR1 and CDR2 (germline): MNHNY, SVGAGI (reference sequence). The CDR3 nucleotides are TGTGCCAGCAGTTACCAACTGTACTATGGCTACACCTTC. Amino acid sequence: CASSYQLYYGYTF.

The chain couples TRBV12-3 or TRBV12-4 to TRBJ2-3; D unresolved. With 6 bases removed from V and 1 base from J, the gap between germline ends came to 20 bases. This CDR3 is built from 17 residues. The CDR3 here is CASSSSDHRKGTDTQYF. The CDR3 DNA reads TGTGCCAGCAGCTCCTCGGACCACCGGAAGGGCACAGATACGCAGTATTTT.

The rearrangement uses TRBV7-9 and TRBJ2-7; 10 bases are shared with TRBD1. CDR1 is SEHNR, CDR2 FQNEAQ, per germline (reference sequence). V trimming: 1 base; J trimming: 3 bases; junction bases outside the gene matches: 6. This CDR3 has 16 residues. The CDR3 DNA reads TGTGCCAGCAGCTTAGTAGGCGGACAGGGGGTCTACGAGCAGTACTTC. Encoded protein: CASSLVGGQGVYEQYF.

The rearrangement uses TRBV20-1 and TRBJ2-7; either TRBD1 or TRBD2 may supply D (5 bases each). Trimming removed 1 base from V and 0 bases from J, with 10 bases in between. The CDR3 totals 14 residues. CDR1 is DFQATT and CDR2 is SNEGSKA in the germline V gene (reference sequence). The DNA for the CDR3 is TGCAGTGCTAGAGTCCCAGGGAGCTCCTACGAGCAGTACTTC. This gives the protein CSARVPGSSYEQYF.

This clonotype has ten or more counts. The J gene is TRBJ2-7, the V gene TRBV6-5; D uncertain. This CDR3 region has 16 residues. CDR1 is MNHEY, CDR2 SVGAGI, per germline. V was clipped by 0 bases and J by 2 bases, with 14 bases between them. CDR3 protein: CASSYSPPEGPYEQYF. The CDR3 bases are TGTGCCAGCAGTTACTCGCCCCCGGAAGGCCCCTACGAGCAGTACTTC.

This clonotype was recorded a few times. The chain employs TRBV12-3 or TRBV12-4 and TRBJ2-2, with D possibly being TRBD1 (5 bases). V was clipped by 4 bases and J by 9 bases, with 12 bases between them. There are 13 residues in the CDR3. The CDR3 region has the DNA TGTGCCAGCAGTTCTAGGGGCCGCCGGGAGCTGTTTTTT. It specifies CASSSRGRRELFF.

This clonotype was observed many times. The chain carries TRBV12-3 or TRBV12-4 and TRBJ2-2; 15 bases are a match to TRBD2. The CDR3 is made up of 19 amino acids. The V segment lost 7 bases and the J segment 6 bases; nucleotides outside the gene matches: 15. CDR3 region: CASNDRERTSGGAAGELFF. The CDR3 DNA sequence: TGTGCCAGCAATGACAGGGAGAGGACTAGCGGGGGGGCCGCCGGGGAGCTGTTTTTT.

The CDR3 sequence is CASSQSRKQGARENYGYTF. DNA for the CDR3: TGCGCCAGCAGTCAATCTCGGAAGCAGGGGGCGCGGGAAAACTATGGCTACACCTTC. The V gene is TRBV23-1, the J gene TRBJ1-2; 8 bases match TRBD1. TRBV23-1 belongs to the ORF category, with a function that is uncertain. The CDR3 covers 19 residues. V dropped 0 bases and J dropped 2; count of bases not matched to a gene: 14.

The chain joins TRBV20-1 to TRBJ2-1; D not resolved. Trimming removed 0 bases from V and 4 bases from J, with 13 bases in between. Germline V gene data show CDR1 as DFQATT and CDR2 as SNEGSKA (reference sequence). The CDR3 totals 15 residues. The CDR3 loop is CSARDRRLAYNEQFF. CDR3 DNA: TGCAGTGCTAGAGATCGACGACTCGCATACAATGAGCAGTTCTTC.

The chain combines TRBV7-2 with TRBJ2-3; tentative D call: TRBD2 (7 bases). V shed 4 bases and J shed 2 bases, with 13 bases lying between them. The CDR3 covers 15 residues. CDR1 and CDR2 from the germline V gene are SGHTA and FQGNSA. CDR3 DNA: TGTGCCAGCAGCTCGGGGGGCCGGGTCACAGATACGCAGTATTTT. As protein: CASSSGGRVTDTQYF.

The rearrangement uses TRBV7-8 and TRBJ2-2; 11 nucleotides agree with TRBD1. CDR1 SGHVS and CDR2 FQNEAQ come from the germline V gene. The CDR3 has 18 amino acids. Losses at the gene ends were 8 bases for V and 1 base for J; bases not matched to a gene: 12. CDR3 DNA sequence: TGTGCCAGCTTCCGGGACAGGGGGTTTTTTGGGAACACCGGGGAGCTGTTTTTT. Translated: CASFRDRGFFGNTGELFF.

A word on this clonotype: Because the CDR3 is missing its conserved closing phenylalanine or tryptophan, this is likely a read error. The rearrangement links TRBV20-1 to TRBJ2-3, with TRBD1 as a possible D gene (6 bases). The germline gives CDR1 DFQATT, CDR2 SNEGSKA (reference sequence). V was pared by 0 bases and J by 7 bases, with 11 bases between. The CDR3 runs to 13 residues. Written as DNA, the CDR3 is TGCAGTGCTAGAGATCCGGGACACAATACGCAGTATTTA. This gives the protein CSARDPGHNTQYL.

The chain couples TRBV15 to TRBJ2-1; D gene uncertain. V lost 0 bases and J lost 2, with 11 bases in between. Germline CDR1 reads LNHNV; CDR2 reads YYDKDF (reference sequence). The CDR3 length is 16 residues. This chain's CDR3 is CATSREGSLTYNEQFF. The CDR3 DNA reads TGTGCCACCAGCAGAGAAGGGTCGCTTACCTACAATGAGCAGTTCTTC.